The 7 T cell receptor beta chains given below trace back to one sample, sequenced in a study of shared clonotypes between healthy human individuals. Clones were sequenced by immunoSEQ multiplex PCR, and TCRdb holds only the in-frame ones, with some missing. This table has approximately 2,000,000 clones, 93% appearing once. The naive CD8 population came from CD45RO-negative cells selected for CCR7, without terminally differentiated effector memory CD45RA+ cells. Sequences were obtained from naive CD8+ T cells from PBMCs. The receptors originated from a young man in good health. Some clones in this sample may be carry-over from other donors' samples.

V is TRBV7-9 and J is TRBJ2-1; D remains ambiguous. V lost 5 bases, J lost 0 bases, and 17 bases lay in between. This CDR3 contains 17 residues. Looked up from germline, CDR1 is SEHNR and CDR2 is FQNEAQ (reference sequence). The CDR3 loop reads CASSPFWSALSYNEQFF. CDR3 coding DNA: TGTGCCAGCAGCCCCTTCTGGTCGGCTCTCTCCTACAATGAGCAGTTCTTC.

V is TRBV19 and J is TRBJ1-1, with no clear D. The CDR3 covers 15 residues. CDR1 is LNHDA, CDR2 SQIVND, per germline (reference sequence). V lost 3 bases and J lost 2, with 13 bases in between. Written as DNA, the CDR3 is TGTGCCAGTAGTATTCAGAGGGCAACTAACACTGAAGCTTTCTTT. Translated, it gives CASSIQRATNTEAFF.

V is TRBV28 and J is TRBJ1-1; 9 nucleotides line up with TRBD1. V was pared by 6 bases and J by 0 bases, with 8 bases of the junction left unmatched. Germline CDR1 and CDR2: MDHEN and SYDVKM. The CDR3 length is 16 residues. Here the CDR3 reads CASSGQGNGVNTEAFF. CDR3 sequence (DNA): TGTGCCAGCAGCGGACAGGGGAACGGGGTGAACACTGAAGCTTTCTTT.

This sequence joins TRBV2 and TRBJ1-1, with unresolved D. V lost 1 base to trimming and J lost 1 base, with 10 bases between them. Germline V gene lookup returns CDR1 SNHLY and CDR2 FYNNEI. The CDR3 is 15 amino acids. CDR3 nucleotides: TGTGCCAGCAGTGAAGATGGCAGCAGGAACACTGAAGCTTTCTTT. It codes for CASSEDGSRNTEAFF.

A word on this clone: At the DNA level, this CDR3 is encoded by other sequences in the same sample as well. This chain joins TRBV4-1 and TRBJ2-7; TRBD1 matches 11 bases. Germline V gene lookup returns CDR1 MGHRA and CDR2 YSYEKL. The CDR3 totals 15 residues. Unmatched junction bases numbered 5, after V lost 4 bases and J lost 3 bases. The DNA of the CDR3 is TGCGCCAGCAGCCTCCGGGACAGGGGGTTCTACGAGCAGTACTTC. It encodes CASSLRDRGFYEQYF.

The chain links TRBV5-6 to TRBJ2-7; 10 nucleotides agree with TRBD1. J gave up 0 bases and V 4 bases, and 13 bases lay outside the gene matches. The germline CDR1 and CDR2 sequences are SGHDT and YYEEEE. CDR3 length equals 18 residues. The CDR3 here is CASSRLHDRGRNSYEQYF. CDR3 bases: TGTGCCAGCAGCCGTTTACATGACAGGGGGCGGAACTCCTACGAGCAGTACTTC.

The rearrangement uses TRBV29-1 and TRBJ2-7, with a tentative D call TRBD1 (6 bases). The V and J ends lost 7 bases and 2 bases respectively, with 12 bases between them. CDR1 and CDR2 (germline): SQVTM, ANQGSEA. This CDR3 is 12 amino acids long. The CDR3 sequence: CSAVTGPYEQYF. CDR3 in DNA: TGCAGCGCCGTCACAGGGCCCTACGAGCAGTACTTC.